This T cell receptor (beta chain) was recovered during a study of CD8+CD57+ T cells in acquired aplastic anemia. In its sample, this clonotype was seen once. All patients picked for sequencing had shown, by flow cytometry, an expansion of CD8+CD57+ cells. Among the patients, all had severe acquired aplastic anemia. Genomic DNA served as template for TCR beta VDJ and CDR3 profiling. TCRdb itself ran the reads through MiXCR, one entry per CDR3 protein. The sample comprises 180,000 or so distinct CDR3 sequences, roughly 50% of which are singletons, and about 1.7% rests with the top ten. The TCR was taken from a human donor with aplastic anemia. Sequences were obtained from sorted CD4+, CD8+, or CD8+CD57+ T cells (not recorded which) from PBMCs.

The CDR3 sequence: CASSRVGGSPLHF. The CDR3 DNA is TGCGCCAGCAGCAGGGTTGGAGGTTCACCCCTCCACTTT. J is TRBJ1-6 and V is TRBV10-1; weak D call: TRBD1 (5 bases). The CDR3 is 13 residues long. In germline, CDR1 is WNHNN, CDR2 SYGVQD (reference sequence). V lost 6 bases and J 9 bases, leaving 12 bases between the germline ends.